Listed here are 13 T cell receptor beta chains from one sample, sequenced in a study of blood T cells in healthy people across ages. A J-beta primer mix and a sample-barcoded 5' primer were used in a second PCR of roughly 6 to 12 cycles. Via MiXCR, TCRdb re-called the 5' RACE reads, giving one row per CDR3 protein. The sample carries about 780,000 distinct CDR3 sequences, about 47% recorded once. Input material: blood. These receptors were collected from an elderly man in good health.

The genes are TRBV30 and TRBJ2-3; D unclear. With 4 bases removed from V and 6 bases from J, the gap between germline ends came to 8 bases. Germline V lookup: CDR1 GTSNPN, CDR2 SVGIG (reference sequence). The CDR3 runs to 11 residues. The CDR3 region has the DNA TGTGCCTGGATCCGGCGGGATACGCAGTATTTT. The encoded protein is CAWIRRDTQYF.

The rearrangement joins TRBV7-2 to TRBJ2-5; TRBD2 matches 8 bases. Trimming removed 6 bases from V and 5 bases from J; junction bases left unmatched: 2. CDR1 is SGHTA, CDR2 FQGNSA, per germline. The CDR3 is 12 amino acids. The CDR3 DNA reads TGTGCCAGCAGGTCGGGGGGGGAGACCCAGTACTTC. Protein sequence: CASRSGGETQYF.

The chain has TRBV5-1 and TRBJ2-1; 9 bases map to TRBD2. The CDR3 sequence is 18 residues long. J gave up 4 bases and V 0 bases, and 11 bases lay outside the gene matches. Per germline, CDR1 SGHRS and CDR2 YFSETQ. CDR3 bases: TGCGCCAGCAGCTTGGGTAGCGGGAGCGTCTCCTCTTACAATGAGCAGTTCTTC. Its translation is CASSLGSGSVSSYNEQFF.

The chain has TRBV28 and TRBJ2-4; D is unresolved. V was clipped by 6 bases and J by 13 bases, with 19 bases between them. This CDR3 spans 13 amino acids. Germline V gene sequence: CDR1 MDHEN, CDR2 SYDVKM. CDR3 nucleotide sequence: TGTGCCAGCAGCCGCGGTCGGTACAATGAGCAGTACTTC. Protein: CASSRGRYNEQYF.

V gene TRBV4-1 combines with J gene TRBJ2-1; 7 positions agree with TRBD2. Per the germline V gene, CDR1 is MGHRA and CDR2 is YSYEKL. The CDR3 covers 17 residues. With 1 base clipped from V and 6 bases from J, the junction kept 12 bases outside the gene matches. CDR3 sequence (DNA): TGCGCCAGCAGCCAAGGGCTAGCGGTCGTTCCCGGCAATGAGCAGTTCTTC. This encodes CASSQGLAVVPGNEQFF.

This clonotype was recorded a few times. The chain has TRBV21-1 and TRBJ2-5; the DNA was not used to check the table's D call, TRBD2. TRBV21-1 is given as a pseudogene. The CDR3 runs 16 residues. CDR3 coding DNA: TGTGCCAGCAGCAAACAAGGGACTAGCGGGAGAGAGACCCAGTACTTC. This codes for CASSKQGTSGRETQYF.

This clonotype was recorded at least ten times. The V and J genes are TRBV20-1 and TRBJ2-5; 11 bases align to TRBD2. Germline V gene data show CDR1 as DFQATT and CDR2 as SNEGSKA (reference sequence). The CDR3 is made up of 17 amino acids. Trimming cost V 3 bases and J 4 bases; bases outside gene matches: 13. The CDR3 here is CSASPTSGGLLGETQYF. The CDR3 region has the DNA TGCAGTGCTAGCCCTACTAGCGGGGGCCTTTTGGGAGAGACCCAGTACTTC.

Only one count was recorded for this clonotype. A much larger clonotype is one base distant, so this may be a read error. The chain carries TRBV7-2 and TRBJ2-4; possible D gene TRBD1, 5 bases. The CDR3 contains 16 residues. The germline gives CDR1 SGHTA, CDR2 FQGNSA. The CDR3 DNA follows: TGTGCCAACAGCTTAGGTTCCGGCCAGGGCCGAAACATTCAGTACTTC. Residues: CANSLGSGQGRNIQYF.

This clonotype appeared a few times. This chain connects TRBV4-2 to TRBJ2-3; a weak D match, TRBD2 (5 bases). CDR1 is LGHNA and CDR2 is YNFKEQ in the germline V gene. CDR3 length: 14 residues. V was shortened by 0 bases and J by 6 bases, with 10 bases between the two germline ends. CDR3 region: CASSQDAAGDTQYF. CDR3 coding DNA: TGTGCCAGCAGCCAAGACGCGGCGGGTGATACGCAGTATTTT.

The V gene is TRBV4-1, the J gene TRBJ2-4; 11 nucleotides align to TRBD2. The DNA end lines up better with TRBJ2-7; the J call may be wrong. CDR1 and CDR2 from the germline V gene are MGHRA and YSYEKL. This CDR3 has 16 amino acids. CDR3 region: CASSQDGSSGRYEQYF. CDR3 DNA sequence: TGCGCCAGCAGCCAAGATGGGTCTAGCGGGAGGTACGAGCAGTACTTC.

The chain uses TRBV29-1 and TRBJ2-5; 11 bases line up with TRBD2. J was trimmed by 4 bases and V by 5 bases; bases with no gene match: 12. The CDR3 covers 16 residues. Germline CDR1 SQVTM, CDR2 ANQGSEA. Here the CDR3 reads CSVTFLAGGPGETQYF. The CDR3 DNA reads TGCAGCGTTACTTTCTTAGCGGGAGGGCCCGGAGAGACCCAGTACTTC.

In nucleotides, the CDR3 is TGTGCCAGCAGCTTAAGCGGCCAGAAACACGATGAGCAGTTCTTC. Amino acids: CASSLSGQKHDEQFF. The rearrangement joins TRBV7-3 to TRBJ2-1; D not resolved. The CDR3 has 15 amino acids. V was pared by 1 base and J by 8 bases, with 15 bases between. Germline V CDR1 and CDR2: SGHTA, FQGTGA.

The CDR3 protein is CASSLFGQGLSNEQYF. CDR3 DNA sequence: TGTGCCAGCAGCTTGTTCGGGCAGGGGTTGTCGAATGAGCAGTACTTC. The V gene is TRBV7-2, the J gene TRBJ2-5; D is possibly TRBD1 (6 bases). Germline values: CDR1 SGHTA, CDR2 FQGNSA. The CDR3 loop spans 16 amino acids. Trimming removed 3 bases from V and 11 bases from J, with 25 bases in between. The variable domain in full, completed from reference TRBV7-2 and TRBJ2-5, reads GAGVSQSPSNKVTEKGKDVELRCDPISGHTALYWYRQSLGQGLEFLIYFQGNSAPDKSGLPSDRFSAERTGGSVSTLTIQRTQQEDSAVYLCASSLFGQGLSNEQYFGPGTRLLVL.